The clone carrying this TCR beta chain was seen more than once but under ten times. TCRdb re-derived calls from the 5' RACE reads in MiXCR, one entry per CDR3 protein. The sample lists roughly 250,000 distinct CDR3 sequences; roughly 15% were seen once. This sample is drawn from a study of T-cell memory formation after mild COVID-19. CDR3 size: 20 residues. Germline loops: CDR1 LGHDT, CDR2 YNNKEL (reference sequence). Trimming cost V 3 bases and J 4 bases; bases outside gene matches: 16. The specimen was PBMCs or a T cell subset sorted from them (not recorded which). This receptor was obtained from a man aged 18 to 29 who had mild COVID-19 (a few samples of this study predate the infection). Cell type and time point are not known. The chain is built from TRBV3-1 and TRBJ2-3; 13 bases agree with TRBD2. The CDR3 sequence is CASSQGRGTTSGGAADTQYF. CDR3 DNA: TGTGCCAGCAGCCAGGGTCGAGGGACTACTAGCGGGGGGGCCGCAGATACGCAGTATTTT.